This TCR beta chain is from a study of response to subunit inactivated influenza vaccine. Study-level points and caveats: With each seasonal influenza vaccination, the authors suggested, few new T cells are recruited.

The CDR3 contains 15 residues. Germline V gene sequence: CDR1 DFQATT, CDR2 SNEGSKA (reference sequence). Trimming removed 7 bases from V and 7 bases from J; junction bases left unmatched: 17. TCRdb redid the calling of the RT-PCR reads with MiXCR, one entry per CDR3 protein. The profile shows 590,000 or so distinct CDR3 sequences, 11% to 15% of them singletons. As regards this clonotype: What it binds is unknown.

The material sequenced was PBMCs from blood, taken 14 days before vaccination. The J gene is TRBJ1-2, the V gene TRBV20-1, with 8 bases fitting TRBD1. The source is a man over 45 who received an inactivated influenza vaccine. The CDR3 spells CSVPGRGQENGGYTF. As DNA, the CDR3 is TGCAGTGTACCCGGGAGGGGACAGGAGAATGGTGGCTACACCTTC.